This T cell receptor (beta chain) was sequenced in a study of Graves' ophthalmopathy and Graves' hyperthyroidism. On the study more broadly: The study drew peripheral blood at initial diagnosis, before any treatment. Overall study findings and caveats: Blood contained most expanded thyroid clonotypes exceeding 0.001 frequency.

The study enrolled ophthalmopathy donors with moderate-to-severe activity, CAS ≥3, NOSPECS ≥4 and duration under 3 months. The PBMCs originated from less than 13 ml of fresh peripheral blood. Germline CDR1 and CDR2: MGHDK and SYGVNS. V shed 5 bases and J shed 1 base, with 11 bases lying between them. The CDR3 spans 14 residues. On this clonotype: The antigen remains undetermined.

Amplification of TCR beta CDR3 regions used RNA transcripts. HTBI primers primed a first-round RT-PCR, and a second-round multiplex PCR followed. One entry per CDR3 protein results from TCRdb running MiXCR on the multiplex PCR reads. The sample has some 750,000 distinct CDR3 sequences, around 40% seen once. This TCR was recovered from an adult man with Graves' ophthalmopathy. Sequencing was done on a sample of peripheral blood. This chain uses TRBV25-1 with TRBJ1-1; no clear D. This CDR3 reads CASSPSDPNTEAFF. The CDR3 DNA reads TGTGCCAGCAGTCCCTCTGACCCGAACACTGAAGCTTTCTTT.